This is a list of T cell receptor beta chains from one sample in a study of tumor and adjacent non-tumor tissue in lung cancer. TCRdb analysed the multiplex PCR reads with MiXCR anew, one entry per CDR3 protein. This table has roughly 150,000 distinct CDR3 sequences, around 60% appearing once. Sequencing was carried out using lung tumor tissue. These receptors were taken from a man in his 60s with small cell lung cancer. Each CDR3 is given with its conserved first and last residue. A D gene is named only where the DNA matches it firmly. Clone size, where shown, is once, few, many, or a class for clones that have expanded.

D | J | V | size | CDR3 | DNA
. | TRBJ1-2 | TRBV5-1 | . | CASKGPDKYGYTF | TGCGCCAGCAAGGGACCGGACAAATATGGCTACACCTTC
. | TRBJ1-5 | TRBV6-5 | . | CASSSLRTRGPQSQHF | TGTGCAAGCAGTTCACTCCGGACGAGGGGACCTCAGTCCCAGCATTTT
TRBD2 | TRBJ2-3 | TRBV11-3 | many | CASSPTPARLAGGTDTQYF | TGTGCCAGCAGCCCAACCCCGGCCCGGCTAGCGGGAGGCACAGATACGCAGTATTTT
TRBD2 | TRBJ2-3 | TRBV5-5 | . | CTSGIAGGEDTQYF | TGTACCAGCGGAATAGCGGGAGGGGAAGATACGCAGTATTTT
. | TRBJ2-1 | TRBV20-1 | . | CSARDRRRTLDIEHFF | TGTAGTGCTAGAGATAGGCGGAGGACTCTCGACATTGAGCATTTCTTC
TRBD2 | TRBJ2-3 | TRBV20-1 | . | CNATRPKAGTDTQYF | TGCAATGCTACGCGTCCGAAAGCGGGAACTGATACGCAGTATTTT
. | TRBJ2-5 | TRBV4-1 | . | CASSLDSVRETEYF | TGCGCCAGCAGCCTGGACAGTGTGAGGGAGACCGAGTACTTC
. | TRBJ2-2 | TRBV12-3/TRBV12-4 | . | CANSLTVPNTGELFF | TGTGCCAACAGTTTAACGGTCCCGAACACCGGGGAGCTGTTTTTT
. | TRBJ2-4 | TRBV11-2 | . | CANSLASFDIHYF | TGTGCCAACAGCTTAGCTAGTTTCGACATTCACTACTTC
. | TRBJ1-5 | TRBV6-1 | . | CASSRVDQPQHF | TGTGCCAGCAGTAGGGTTGATCAGCCCCAGCATTTT
TRBD1 | TRBJ2-7 | TRBV28 | . | CANRGQGVSYEQYF | TGTGCCAACAGGGGACAGGGGGTCTCCTACGAGCAGTACTTC
. | TRBJ1-2 | TRBV6-6 | . | CASSRQQGGRGYTF | TGTGCCAGCAGTAGGCAACAGGGAGGTAGAGGCTACACCTTC
. | TRBJ2-1 | TRBV11-2 | . | CACSLGHNNEQFF | TGTGCCTGCAGCTTAGGACATAACAATGAGCAGTTCTTC
TRBD1 | TRBJ1-1 | TRBV20-1 | once | CSARRREGQGQNTEAFF | TGCAGTGCTAGACGCCGAGAGGGACAGGGCCAGAACACTGAAGCTTTCTTT
. | TRBJ1-6 | TRBV7-3 | . | CASSLTTGLGSPLHF | TGTGCCAGCAGCCTCACGACAGGCCTCGGGTCACCCCTCCACTTT
. | TRBJ2-5 | TRBV20-1 | . | CSARPPGGTHYF | TGCAGTGCTAGACCCCCGGGTGGGACTCACTACTTC
TRBD2 | TRBJ2-1 | TRBV20-1 | . | CSARSSGTSSHNERFF | TGCAGTGCTAGAAGTTCCGGGACTAGCAGCCACAATGAGCGGTTCTTC
. | TRBJ2-7 | TRBV28 | . | CASSWTASSYEQYF | TGTGCCAGCAGTTGGACTGCCTCCTCCTACGAGCAGTACTTC
. | TRBJ2-1 | TRBV11-2 | . | CASSFMLSNEQLF | TGTGCCAGCAGCTTCATGCTCAGCAATGAGCAGTTATTC
. | TRBJ1-1 | TRBV29-1 | few | CSVLSSYNTEAFF | TGCAGCGTACTCAGCTCTTATAACACTGAAGCTTTCTTT
. | TRBJ1-5 | TRBV20-1 | many | CSARLGNQPQHF | TGCAGTGCTAGACTAGGGAATCAGCCCCAGCATTTT
TRBD2 | TRBJ2-1 | TRBV30 | . | CAWTGFSGNNEQFF | TGTGCCTGGACTGGGTTTAGCGGGAACAATGAGCAGTTCTTC
TRBD2 | TRBJ2-3 | TRBV6-6 | . | CASSRTGRAGWPGDTQYF | TGTGCCAGCAGTAGGACCGGGCGAGCGGGATGGCCGGGAGATACGCAGTATTTT
TRBD1 | TRBJ1-2 | TRBV11-3 | . | CASSFLDRPNYGYTF | TGTGCCAGCAGCTTCTTGGACAGGCCTAACTATGGCTACACGTTC
TRBD2 | TRBJ2-2 | TRBV4-2 | . | CASRRGLAGVSAGELFF | TGTGCTAGCAGGCGGGGACTAGCGGGAGTTAGCGCCGGGGAGCTGTTTTTT
TRBD2 | TRBJ2-1 | TRBV20-1 | . | CSATTLAGGSYNEQFF | TGCAGTGCCACTACCTTAGCGGGAGGGTCCTACAATGAGCAGTTCTTC
. | TRBJ1-1 | TRBV11-3 | medium-sized | CASSSEGGTEAFF | TGTGCCAGCAGCTCCGAAGGGGGCACTGAAGCTTTCTTT
. | TRBJ2-3 | TRBV20-1 | . | CSASTSVGLDTQYF | TGCAGTGCTAGTACCTCAGTAGGACTAGATACGCAGTATTTT
TRBD1 | TRBJ2-1 | TRBV5-4 | . | CARGRDRGIGEQFF | TGTGCCAGAGGCCGGGACAGGGGTATAGGTGAGCAGTTCTTC
. | TRBJ2-1 | TRBV7-9 | once | CASSPRLATSPYNEQFF | TGTGCCAGCAGTCCCAGGTTAGCGACAAGCCCCTACAATGAGCAGTTCTTC
. | TRBJ1-4 | TRBV19 | . | CASSSRDNEKLFF | TGTGCCAGTAGTTCCAGGGATAATGAAAAACTGTTTTTT
. | TRBJ2-3 | TRBV28 | . | CASSRRQALTDTQYF | TGTGCCAGCAGTCGTCGACAGGCACTCACAGATACGCAGTATTTC
TRBD1 | TRBJ2-7 | TRBV11-3 | . | CVSSPGQSIYDQYF | TGTGTCAGCAGCCCGGGACAGAGTATCTACGACCAGTACTTC
. | TRBJ2-2 | TRBV4-1 | . | CASSQDISLGELFF | TGCGCCAGCAGCCAAGATATAAGTTTGGGGGAGCTGTTTTTT
TRBD2 | TRBJ2-3 | TRBV29-1 | . | CSDILAGGPTDTLYF | TGCAGCGACATACTAGCGGGAGGGCCCACTGATACGCTGTATTTT
TRBD2 | TRBJ2-5 | TRBV11-2 | . | CANSLGKRLAGGLATQYF | TGTGCCAACAGCTTAGGCAAACGACTAGCGGGAGGTTTAGCGACCCAGTACTTC
. | TRBJ2-2 | TRBV7-9 | . | CASSSLLGGRGRGAGELFF | TGTGCCAGCAGCTCACTGTTGGGGGGAAGAGGGAGAGGCGCCGGGGAGCTGTTTTTC
. | TRBJ1-1 | TRBV20-1 | . | CSARYGMWNTETFF | TGCAGTGCTAGGTACGGAATGTGGAACACTGAAACTTTCTTT
. | TRBJ2-1 | TRBV12-3/TRBV12-4 | . | CASSRYNEQLF | TGTGCCAGCAGTCGGTACAATGAGCAGCTCTTT
. | TRBJ1-1 | TRBV11-3 | . | CASSLRSEDTEAVF | TGTGCCAGCAGTTTAAGAAGTGAGGACACTGAAGCTGTCTTT
. | TRBJ1-5 | TRBV6-2/TRBV6-3 | . | CASNTGLRPQHF | TGTGCCAGCAATACTGGTCTTCGGCCCCAGCATTTT
TRBD1 | TRBJ2-3 | TRBV11-2 | many | CASSLWTGNTDTQYF | TGTGCCAGCAGCCTGTGGACAGGGAACACAGATACGCAGTATTTT
TRBD1 | TRBJ2-5 | TRBV4-1 | . | CPSSAGTGAQETRYF | TGCCCAAGCAGCGCCGGGACAGGGGCCCAAGAGACCCGGTACTTC
TRBD2 | TRBJ2-7 | TRBV29-1 | . | CSLIPTSGSSYEQYF | TGCAGCCTTATCCCCACTAGCGGGAGCTCCTACGAGCAGTACTTC
TRBD2 | TRBJ2-1 | TRBV5-1 | few | CASSPETSTYNEQFF | TGCGCCAGCAGCCCTGAGACTAGCACATACAATGAGCAGTTCTTC
. | TRBJ1-3 | TRBV29-1 | . | CSVTDDRHRDTIYF | TGCAGCGTAACTGACGACCGACATCGGGACACCATATATTTT
. | TRBJ1-1 | TRBV11-1 | . | CASSALDTETFF | TGTGCCAGCAGCGCTCTTGACACTGAAACTTTCTTT
. | TRBJ2-1 | TRBV20-1 | many | CSAAVGGANEQFF | TGCAGTGCTGCGGTGGGTGGTGCTAATGAGCAGTTCTTC
TRBD2 | TRBJ2-1 | TRBV7-9 | once | CASSSGLAGGNERFF | TGTGCCAGCAGCTCGGGACTAGCTGGGGGGAATGAGCGGTTCTTC
. | TRBJ2-5 | TRBV5-1 | . | CAISSQGPTEGTQYF | TGCGCCATCAGCTCACAGGGACCGACAGAGGGGACCCAGTACTTC
. | TRBJ1-5 | TRBV28 | . | CASCLRGATKQPQHF | TGTGCCAGCTGTCTCAGAGGGGCCACGAAGCAGCCCCAGCATTTT